The source of this T cell receptor (beta chain) is a study of blood T cell repertoires in COVID-19. Turning to the study itself: COVID-19 samples collected from the United States, Italy and Spain covered acute and convalescent phases. PBMCs, B-cell-depleted T cells, or T cells provided the cDNA or gDNA that made up the material.

Per the original methods: By means of reference gene primer amplification, nucleated cell counts were estimated. This table comes from immunoSEQ multiplex PCR, and its TCRdb copy is limited to in-frame clones, with some not included. The DNA was the basis for D and trimming; V, J and clone size are from that table. The top ten hold about 5% of the sample, which has 200,000 to 300,000 clones, around 86% seen once. The CDR3 totals 14 residues. The V gene lost 5 bases and the J gene lost 6 bases, with 15 bases spanning the gap. Germline V gene data show CDR1 as SEHNR and CDR2 as FQNEAQ (reference sequence). Followed over time, Seattle patients had been enrolled while infection was active.

The sample was peripheral blood. The sequence was obtained from a woman aged 55-69 years with COVID-19, enrolled during active disease. The chain couples TRBV7-9 to TRBJ2-3; possibly TRBD2 for D (6 bases). The CDR3 protein is CASSPGASGDTQYF. In DNA form, the CDR3 reads TGTGCCAGCAGCCCCGGTGCCAGCGGGGATACGCAGTATTTT.